One and the same sample provided the 16 T cell receptor beta chains below, sequenced in a study of T cell responses to AZD1222 COVID-19 vaccine. Profiling relied on immunoSEQ multiplex PCR, and the TCRdb table lists in-frame clones only, not all of them. The sample carries about 140,000 clones, around 89% recorded once. This material consisted of peripheral blood, taken 28 days after the second AZD1222 dose. These TCRs come from an adult who received the AZD1222 COVID-19 vaccine.

This sequence joins TRBV11-2 and TRBJ1-6; no reliable D call. This CDR3 has 19 amino acids. Germline assignment: CDR1 SGHAT and CDR2 FQNNGV. The germline V and J ends were trimmed by 5 bases and 0 bases, with 20 bases remaining between them. The CDR3 nucleotides read TGTGCCAGCAGCACACGCCCGGAGGACGGCAGCTCCTATAATTCACCCCTCCACTTT. It translates to CASSTRPEDGSSYNSPLHF.

The CDR3 DNA is TGTGCCAGCAGCTTAGGGTCAGGGGGCCACTATGGCTACACCTTC. Translation gives CASSLGSGGHYGYTF. The chain uses TRBV11-2 and TRBJ1-2; 8 nucleotides agree with TRBD1. CDR1 is SGHAT, CDR2 FQNNGV, per germline. This CDR3 comprises 15 residues. V trimming: 1 base; J trimming: 3 bases; junction bases outside the gene matches: 4. Full variable domain (missing parts from reference TRBV11-2 and TRBJ1-2): EAGVAQSPRYKIIEKRQSVAFWCNPISGHATLYWYQQILGQGPKLLIQFQNNGVVDDSQLPKDRFSAERLKGVDSTLKIQPAKLEDSAVYLCASSLGSGGHYGYTFGSGTRLTVV.

The chain couples TRBV12-3 or TRBV12-4 to TRBJ1-5; D is perhaps TRBD1 (6 bases). With 5 bases removed from V and 3 bases from J, the gap between germline ends came to 8 bases. CDR3 size: 13 residues. The CDR3 loop reads CASSRDNNQPQHF. CDR3 nucleotide sequence: TGTGCCAGCAGTAGGGACAACAATCAGCCCCAGCATTTT.

This chain joins TRBV6-2 or TRBV6-3 and TRBJ1-3, with D possibly being TRBD1 (5 bases). Germline CDR1 reads MNHEY; CDR2 reads SVGEGT. The CDR3 is 16 amino acids. V was cut by 5 bases and J by 2 bases, with 16 bases left in between. The CDR3 loop is CASSPRRGVPGNTIYF. CDR3 DNA sequence: TGTGCCAGCAGTCCCCGGCGAGGGGTCCCTGGAAACACCATATATTTT.

J is TRBJ2-7 and V is TRBV2; 10 bases are shared with TRBD2. Germline V gives CDR1 SNHLY, CDR2 FYNNEI. J lost 6 bases, V lost 1 base, and 6 bases had no gene match. CDR3 length: 15 residues. CDR3 in DNA: TGTGCCAGCAGTGAAGTAGCGGGAGGCGCCCCCGAGCAGTACTTC. Protein product: CASSEVAGGAPEQYF.

The J gene is TRBJ2-7, the V gene TRBV5-6, with no clear D. This CDR3 has 12 residues. Looked up from germline, CDR1 is SGHDT and CDR2 is YYEEEE. With 4 bases removed from V and 3 bases from J, the gap between germline ends came to 8 bases. The CDR3 sequence: CASSRAHYEQYF. The CDR3 DNA is TGTGCCAGCAGCCGGGCCCACTACGAGCAGTACTTC.

This clone was seen more than once but under ten times. DNA for the CDR3: TGTGCCAGCAGCTTAAGTAGTACTCAGAACTACGAGCAGTACTTC. Translated: CASSLSSTQNYEQYF. This chain connects TRBV7-6 to TRBJ2-7; D remains unclear. V was shortened by 2 bases and J by 3 bases, with 14 bases between the two germline ends. The CDR3 is made up of 15 amino acids. Germline V gives CDR1 SGHVS, CDR2 FNYEAQ. The variable domain in full, with the rest retrieved from reference TRBV7-6 and TRBJ2-7, is GAGVSQSPRYKVTKRGQDVALRCDPISGHVSLYWYRQALGQGPEFLTYFNYEAQQDKSGLPNDRFSAERPEGSISTLTIQRTEQRDSAMYRCASSLSSTQNYEQYFGPGTRLTVT.

The chain carries TRBV30 and TRBJ2-2; 11 positions agree with TRBD2. Unmatched junction bases numbered 8, after V lost 4 bases and J lost 4 bases. Germline CDR1 reads GTSNPN; CDR2 reads SVGIG (reference sequence). The CDR3 has 16 amino acids. The chain's CDR3 is CAWNRLAGGPTGELFF. The CDR3 nucleotides are TGTGCCTGGAATCGGCTAGCGGGGGGTCCCACCGGGGAGCTGTTTTTT. The complete variable domain, with remaining parts taken from reference TRBV30 and TRBJ2-2, reads SQTIHQWPATLVQPVGSPLSLECTVEGTSNPNLYWYRQAAGRGLQLLFYSVGIGQISSEVPQNLSASRPQDRQFILSSKKLLLSDSGFYLCAWNRLAGGPTGELFFGEGSRLTVL.

V and J are TRBV4-2 and TRBJ1-2; D might be TRBD1 (5 bases). Trimming pared 3 bases from V and 7 bases from J, leaving 12 bases between. The CDR3 contains 13 residues. CDR1 is LGHNA and CDR2 is YNFKEQ in the germline V gene. This chain's CDR3 is CASSQAGHSGYTF. The CDR3 nucleotides read TGTGCCAGCAGCCAGGCAGGACACTCTGGCTACACCTTC.

This clone came up once. The V call is TRBV30, the J call TRBJ2-3, with 7 bases lining up with TRBD2. This CDR3 has 15 residues. V shed 5 bases, J shed 2 bases, and the junction held 10 bases outside the gene matches. Germline V lookup: CDR1 GTSNPN, CDR2 SVGIG (reference sequence). CDR3 bases: TGTGCCTGGGACCCAGCGGGATCTTTCACAGATACGCAGTATTTT. This sequence encodes CAWDPAGSFTDTQYF.

The chain joins TRBV4-3 to TRBJ2-7, with TRBD1 matching 7 bases. The V gene end was trimmed by 1 base and the J gene end by 4 bases; junction bases not matched to a gene: 7. There are 15 residues in the CDR3. The V gene's germline CDR1 is LGHNA and CDR2 YSLEER. The CDR3 region has the DNA TGCGCCAGCAGCCAAGGCTTGACAGGGCGTTACGAGCAGTACTTC. It translates to CASSQGLTGRYEQYF.

The CDR3 region has the DNA TGTGCCAGCAGGTTTACTAGCGGGAGTGGGAATGAGCAGTTCTTC. This gives the protein CASRFTSGSGNEQFF. The chain carries TRBV2 and TRBJ2-1, with TRBD2 identical over 11 bases. The junction had 8 bases not matched to a gene; V was cut back by 6 bases and J by 7 bases. Germline-derived CDR1 and CDR2 are SNHLY and FYNNEI. This CDR3 is 15 amino acids long.

The rearrangement joins TRBV7-9 to TRBJ2-2, with 7 bases aligning to TRBD1. There are 16 residues in the CDR3. Germline lookup yields CDR1 SEHNR and CDR2 FQNEAQ (reference sequence). V was clipped by 2 bases and J by 2 bases; unmatched bases: 5. The CDR3 DNA reads TGTGCCAGCAGCTTACCAGGGGGTATAAACACCGGGGAGCTGTTTTTT. This gives the protein CASSLPGGINTGELFF.

The chain employs TRBV28 and TRBJ1-1, with 9 nucleotides matching TRBD1. The length of the CDR3 is 14 residues. The J segment lost 10 bases and the V segment lost 2 bases, leaving 8 bases of the junction unmatched. CDR1 and CDR2 from the germline V gene are MDHEN and SYDVKM. This CDR3 is CASSLPRDRVVAFF. CDR3 in DNA: TGTGCCAGCAGTTTACCCCGGGACAGGGTTGTAGCTTTCTTT.

This sequence joins TRBV3-1 (or the pseudogene TRBV3-2) and TRBJ2-2, with D uncertain. Germline CDR1 and CDR2: LGHDT and YNNKEL (reference sequence). The CDR3 runs 14 residues. Trimming took off 0 bases at V and 10 bases at J, with 12 bases between the two ends. Written as DNA, the CDR3 is TGTGCCAGCAGCCAAGATCTGGGCGTTAAGGAGCTGTTTTTT. Encoded protein: CASSQDLGVKELFF.

The chain has TRBV4-3 and TRBJ1-6; TRBD1 matches 7 bases. Germline CDR1 and CDR2: LGHNA and YSLEER. Losses at the gene ends were 3 bases for V and 7 bases for J; bases not matched to a gene: 3. CDR3 length: 14 amino acids. CDR3 in amino acids: CASSQGQMNSPLHF. Here the CDR3 DNA reads TGCGCCAGCAGCCAGGGACAGATGAATTCACCCCTCCACTTT.